The T cell receptor beta chain described here comes from a study of shared clonotypes between healthy human individuals. Data came from immunoSEQ multiplex PCR; TCRdb stores just in-frame clones and leaves some out. There are 1.6 million or so clones in the sample; roughly 98.5% occur only once, and roughly 0.35% lies in the top ten. Germline CDR1 is KGHSH and CDR2 is LQKENI. This CDR3 has 12 amino acids. Trimming removed 3 bases at V and 4 bases at J, with 4 bases between. Study observations and caveats: Researchers sampled blood only, noting tissue repertoires likely differ.

On this clone: The antigen remains unidentified.

The V call is TRBV18, the J call TRBJ2-1; D is unclear. The sequence came from a man aged 25 to 40 in good health. Source material: naive CD4+ T cells sorted from blood. Subset defined: CD45RA+ positively selected. CDR3 amino acids: CASSPQYNEQFF. The CDR3, as DNA: TGTGCCAGCTCACCCCAGTACAATGAGCAGTTCTTC.